Listed here are 21 T cell receptor beta chains from one sample, sequenced in a study of T-cell memory formation after mild COVID-19. TCRdb processed the 5' RACE reads anew with MiXCR; each CDR3 protein has one entry. The data show approximately 490,000 distinct CDR3 sequences, with about 20% seen just once and approximately 12% held by the top ten. The material sequenced was PBMCs or a T cell subset sorted from them (not recorded which). The receptor set was obtained from an adult woman who had mild COVID-19 (a few samples of this study predate the infection). Cell type and time point are not known.

This chain joins TRBV6-5 and TRBJ1-2; D is unclear. CDR3 length equals 15 residues. V was shortened by 5 bases and J by 6 bases, with 19 bases between the two germline ends. The germline gives CDR1 MNHEY, CDR2 SVGAGI. The CDR3, as DNA: TGTGCCAGCAGTACCCCTGGACGAGCGTGGGATGGCTACACCTTC. Amino acid sequence: CASSTPGRAWDGYTF.

This clonotype was detected a few times. This chain uses TRBV28 with TRBJ2-7; D gene uncertain. In germline, CDR1 is MDHEN, CDR2 SYDVKM. This CDR3 contains 13 residues. V dropped 5 bases and J dropped 7 bases, with 15 bases sitting between them. CDR3 sequence: CASSRTPLVEQYF. The CDR3 region has the DNA TGTGCCAGCAGTCGCACCCCATTAGTGGAGCAGTACTTC.

This clonotype showed up just a few times. The chain joins TRBV5-1 to TRBJ2-3; D call uncertain. V lost 2 bases to trimming and J lost 1 base, with 11 bases between them. The CDR3 is made up of 15 amino acids. Looked up from germline, CDR1 is SGHRS and CDR2 is YFSETQ. CDR3 sequence: CASSFGIEGTDTQYF. The CDR3 DNA reads TGCGCCAGCAGCTTTGGAATTGAGGGCACAGATACGCAGTATTTT.

V gene TRBV5-8 combines with J gene TRBJ2-7, with D possibly matching TRBD1 (6 bases). The CDR3 covers 15 residues. In germline, CDR1 is SGHTS, CDR2 YDEGEE. The V end was cut by 0 bases, the J end by 2 bases, with 12 bases between. The DNA for the CDR3 is TGTGCCAGCAGCTTGGAAGGGGGTACCACCTACGAGCAGTACTTC. As protein: CASSLEGGTTYEQYF.

This clonotype was detected many times. The rearrangement joins TRBV7-3 to TRBJ1-5; D gene unclear. V gave up 5 bases and J gave up 2 bases, with 13 bases separating them. This CDR3 is 15 amino acids long. CDR1 is SGHTA and CDR2 is FQGTGA in the germline V gene. The CDR3 DNA reads as TGTGCCAGCAGCGAATCCGACGGTTGCAATCAGCCCCAGCATTTT. It translates to CASSESDGCNQPQHF.

The CDR3 bases are TGCAGCGCTAGGACTCGGGGGTTTATGAACACTGAAGCTTTCTTT. Its translation is CSARTRGFMNTEAFF. The gene calls are TRBV29-1 and TRBJ1-1, with a tentative D call TRBD1 (5 bases). The CDR3 extends over 15 amino acids. V dropped 7 bases and J dropped 0 bases, with 18 bases sitting between them. Germline V gene lookup returns CDR1 SQVTM and CDR2 ANQGSEA.

This clonotype was counted a few times. The chain recombines TRBV4-3 with TRBJ2-1; 8 bases are shared with TRBD2. Germline lookup yields CDR1 LGHNA and CDR2 YSLEER. The V segment lost 4 bases and the J segment 4 bases; nucleotides outside the gene matches: 9. The CDR3 covers 16 residues. The CDR3: CASSRLLADKYNEQFF. The CDR3 DNA reads as TGCGCCAGCAGCCGACTACTAGCGGATAAATACAATGAGCAGTTCTTC.

The rearrangement joins TRBV7-8 to TRBJ1-5, with 7 bases aligning to TRBD1. V trimming: 5 bases; J trimming: 7 bases; junction bases outside the gene matches: 14. The germline V gene encodes CDR1 SGHVS and CDR2 FQNEAQ. The CDR3 has 16 residues. CDR3 residues: CASSQSPGQKIQPQHF. DNA for the CDR3: TGTGCCAGCAGCCAATCCCCGGGACAGAAGATACAGCCCCAGCATTTT.

CDR3 DNA sequence: TGTGCCAGCAGCTTAGACATAGCGGGGGGGCTTAGAGATACGCAGTATTTT. This codes for CASSLDIAGGLRDTQYF. The chain couples TRBV7-8 to TRBJ2-3; the match to TRBD2 covers 11 bases. This CDR3 is built from 17 residues. Germline CDR1 is SGHVS and CDR2 is FQNEAQ. The V segment lost 1 base and the J segment 5 bases; nucleotides outside the gene matches: 8. The complete variable domain, with remaining parts taken from reference TRBV7-8 and TRBJ2-3, reads GAGVSQSPRYKVAKRGQDVALRCDPISGHVSLFWYQQALGQGPEFLTYFQNEAQLDKSGLPSDRFFAERPEGSVSTLKIQRTQQEDSAVYLCASSLDIAGGLRDTQYFGPGTRLTVL.

The chain joins TRBV29-1 to TRBJ1-1, with 12 positions matching TRBD1. Trimming cost V 6 bases and J 11 bases; bases outside gene matches: 7. The V gene's germline CDR1 is SQVTM and CDR2 ANQGSEA. The CDR3 has 12 amino acids. The CDR3, as DNA: TGCAGCGTCGATAGGGACAGGGGGCGCGCTTTCTTT. Protein: CSVDRDRGRAFF.

This clonotype was seen more than once but under ten times. This chain connects TRBV20-1 to TRBJ2-7; possibly TRBD2 for D (5 bases). This CDR3 has 14 residues. V gave up 0 bases and J gave up 3 bases, with 12 bases separating them. Germline V gene data show CDR1 as DFQATT and CDR2 as SNEGSKA (reference sequence). The CDR3 protein is CSARDIERSYEQYF. The DNA of the CDR3 is TGCAGTGCTAGAGATATTGAGCGGAGCTACGAGCAGTACTTC.

DNA for the CDR3: TGTGCCAGCAGCCAAGACACGGACAGGGCCTACGAGCAGTACTTC. This translates into CASSQDTDRAYEQYF. This sequence joins TRBV3-1 and TRBJ2-7; TRBD1 matches 8 bases. V shed 0 bases, J shed 2 bases, and the junction held 3 bases outside the gene matches. The CDR3 runs to 15 residues. The germline V gene encodes CDR1 LGHDT and CDR2 YNNKEL (reference sequence).

This clonotype was seen a few times. The gene calls are TRBV5-5 and TRBJ2-3; 7 bases align to TRBD1. Looked up from germline, CDR1 is SGHKS and CDR2 is YYEKEE (reference sequence). The CDR3 covers 16 residues. V lost 1 base, J lost 4 bases, and 9 bases stayed unmatched. The CDR3: CASSLSPTGIPDTQYF. CDR3 bases: TGTGCCAGCAGCTTGAGTCCGACAGGGATCCCAGATACGCAGTATTTT.

This clonotype came up a few times. The chain recombines TRBV6-5 with TRBJ2-7; either TRBD1 or TRBD2 may supply D (5 bases each). CDR3 length: 15 residues. Germline V gene sequence: CDR1 MNHEY, CDR2 SVGAGI. The V end lost 5 bases, the J end lost 2 bases, and 16 bases lay between the germline ends. This CDR3 is CASSTRDVGAYEQYF. Written as DNA, the CDR3 is TGTGCCAGCAGTACGAGGGATGTAGGGGCCTACGAGCAGTACTTC.

The table lists this clonotype with a few counts. The chain links TRBV20-1 to TRBJ1-5; D is unclear. This CDR3 comprises 14 residues. Germline lookup yields CDR1 DFQATT and CDR2 SNEGSKA (reference sequence). Between the trimmed V and J ends, which lost 6 bases and 10 bases, there was a span of 22 bases. CDR3 DNA sequence: TGCAGTGCCTCGCCGGAGAGCCTGATCAGCCCCCAGCATTTT. Amino acids: CSASPESLISPQHF.

The V call is TRBV20-1, the J call TRBJ2-7, with 8 bases that match TRBD2. This CDR3 spans 14 amino acids. Unmatched junction bases numbered 1, after V lost 0 bases and J lost 0 bases. Germline CDR1 and CDR2: DFQATT and SNEGSKA (reference sequence). The DNA for the CDR3 is TGCAGTGCTAGAGAACTAGCGGCCTCCTACGAGCAGTACTTC. Protein sequence: CSARELAASYEQYF.

The V and J genes are TRBV24-1 and TRBJ2-1; 9 positions agree with TRBD1. After removal of 1 base from V and 7 bases from J, the junction contained 7 bases not matched to a gene. Germline CDR1 reads KGHDR; CDR2 reads SFDVKD. The CDR3 sequence is 16 residues long. The CDR3 nucleotides read TGTGCCACCAGTGATTTTGCGGGGACAGGGCGGAATGAGCAGTTCTTC. It is translated as CATSDFAGTGRNEQFF.

This sequence joins TRBV5-1 and TRBJ1-1; D not resolved. Trimming pared 3 bases from V and 5 bases from J, leaving 14 bases between. The CDR3 consists of 14 residues. CDR1 and CDR2 (germline): SGHRS, YFSETQ. The CDR3 region is CASSYGPFGTEAFF. The CDR3 DNA follows: TGCGCCAGCAGCTACGGACCCTTTGGGACTGAAGCTTTCTTT.

This clonotype was observed a few times. The J gene is TRBJ1-1, the V gene TRBV6-6, with 7 bases identical to TRBD1. There are 15 residues in the CDR3. From germline, CDR1 is MNHNY and CDR2 SVGAGI (reference sequence). Trimming cost V 4 bases and J 1 base; bases outside gene matches: 6. CDR3 loop: CASSSVDRANTEAFF. The CDR3 nucleotides read TGTGCCAGCAGTTCCGTAGACAGGGCGAACACTGAAGCTTTCTTT.

The chain combines TRBV3-1 with TRBJ2-5, with a weak D call TRBD1 (6 bases). CDR1 is LGHDT, CDR2 YNNKEL, per germline (reference sequence). The V and J ends lost 6 bases and 7 bases respectively, with 9 bases between them. The CDR3 is 11 amino acids. This chain's CDR3 is CASRQGATQYF. Written as DNA, the CDR3 is TGTGCCAGCAGACAGGGTGCGACCCAGTACTTC.

There are a few counts of this clonotype. The chain uses TRBV5-1 and TRBJ2-7; either TRBD1 or TRBD2 may fit D (5 bases each). Germline assignment: CDR1 SGHRS and CDR2 YFSETQ. V lost 3 bases and J 7 bases, leaving 17 bases between the germline ends. The CDR3 is made up of 14 amino acids. The CDR3 coding sequence is TGCGCCAGCAGCTGGGGCGGTTCTGAGGGGGAGCAGTACTTC. Protein product: CASSWGGSEGEQYF.